The present entry profiles one T cell receptor (beta chain) with its context. Its specificity is not known. V lost 8 bases and J lost 4, with 11 bases in between. The germline V gene encodes CDR1 MDHEN and CDR2 SYDVKM. CDR3 size: 12 residues. As it was prepared, the TCRbeta library received unique molecular identifiers. TCRdb re-analysed the PCR reads in MiXCR, keeping a single row per CDR3 protein. The sample lists hundreds of thousands of distinct CDR3 sequences, under 30% occurring once. The data are from a study of T-cell reconstitution after alpha-beta-depleted transplantation in children. Overall study findings and caveats: About two months after transplant, alpha-beta T cells reportedly came from several hundred expanded graft clones. At one year after transplant, newly produced T cells mostly accounted for T-cell counts and diversity. At day 60, the high TCRbeta diversity found in some patients originated from recipient T cells and thymic progenitors that had survived.

The chain has TRBV28 and TRBJ1-2, with D possibly being TRBD1 (5 bases). This receptor was identified in a female patient aged 2-10 years who had a stem cell transplant for congenital amegakaryocytic thrombocytopenia, so the T cells may come from the graft donor. The input for sequencing was PBMCs, mostly from graft donor cells, taken 360 days after TCRalphabeta/CD19-depleted stem cell transplant. DNA for the CDR3: TGTGCCAGCGGGGCCCCAATCTATGGCTACACCTTC. It encodes CASGAPIYGYTF.